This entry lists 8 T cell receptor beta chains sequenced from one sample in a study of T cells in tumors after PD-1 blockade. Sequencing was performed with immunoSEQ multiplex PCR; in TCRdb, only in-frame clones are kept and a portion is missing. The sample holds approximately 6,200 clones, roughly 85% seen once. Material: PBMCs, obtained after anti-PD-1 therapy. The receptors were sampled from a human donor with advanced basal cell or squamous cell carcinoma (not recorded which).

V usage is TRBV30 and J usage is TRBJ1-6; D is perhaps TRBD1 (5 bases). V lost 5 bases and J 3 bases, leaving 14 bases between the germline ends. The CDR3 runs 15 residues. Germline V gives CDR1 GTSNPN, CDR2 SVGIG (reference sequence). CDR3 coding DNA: TGTGCCTGGTCGGGTACAGGAAACTATAATTCACCCCTCCACTTT. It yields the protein CAWSGTGNYNSPLHF.

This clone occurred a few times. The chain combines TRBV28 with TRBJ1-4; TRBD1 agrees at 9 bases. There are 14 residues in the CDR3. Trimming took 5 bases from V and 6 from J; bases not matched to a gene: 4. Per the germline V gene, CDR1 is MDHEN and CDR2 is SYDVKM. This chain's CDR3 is CASSAGTGYEKLFF. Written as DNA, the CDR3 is TGTGCCAGCAGTGCCGGGACAGGGTATGAAAAACTGTTTTTT.

For the CDR3, the DNA is TGTGCCAGCAGCGAGGGGTGGGGGCGTACTAGCACAGATACGCAGTATTTT. Its translation is CASSEGWGRTSTDTQYF. This chain connects TRBV9 to TRBJ2-3; D might be TRBD1 (6 bases). CDR3 length: 17 amino acids. Trimming removed 3 bases at V and 0 bases at J, with 17 bases between. The germline V gene encodes CDR1 SGDLS and CDR2 YYNGEE.

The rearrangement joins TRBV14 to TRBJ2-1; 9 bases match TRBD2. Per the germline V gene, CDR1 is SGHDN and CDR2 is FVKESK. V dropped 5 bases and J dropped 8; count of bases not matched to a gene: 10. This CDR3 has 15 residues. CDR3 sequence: CASSKTSAGGHEQFF. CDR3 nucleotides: TGTGCCAGCAGCAAAACCTCTGCGGGGGGGCATGAGCAGTTCTTC.

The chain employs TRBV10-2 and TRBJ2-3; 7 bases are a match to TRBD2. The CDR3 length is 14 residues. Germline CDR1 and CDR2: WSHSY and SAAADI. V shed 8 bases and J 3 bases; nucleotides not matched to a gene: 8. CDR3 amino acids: CASRPSGMTDTQYF. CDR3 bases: TGCGCCAGCCGCCCTAGCGGCATGACAGATACGCAGTATTTT.

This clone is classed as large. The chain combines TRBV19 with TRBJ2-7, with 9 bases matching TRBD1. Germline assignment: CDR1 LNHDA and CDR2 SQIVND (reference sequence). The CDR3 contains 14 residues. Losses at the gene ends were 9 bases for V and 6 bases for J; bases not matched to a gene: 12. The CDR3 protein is CARGTGKTRGEQYF. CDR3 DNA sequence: TGTGCCAGGGGGACAGGGAAGACTCGTGGCGAGCAGTACTTC.

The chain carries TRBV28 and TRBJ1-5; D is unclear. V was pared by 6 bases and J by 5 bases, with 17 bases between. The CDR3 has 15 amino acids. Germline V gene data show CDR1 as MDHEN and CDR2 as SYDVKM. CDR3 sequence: CASRPRLRLHQPQHF. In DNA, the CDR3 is TGTGCCAGCAGGCCTCGACTGAGGCTCCATCAGCCCCAGCATTTT.

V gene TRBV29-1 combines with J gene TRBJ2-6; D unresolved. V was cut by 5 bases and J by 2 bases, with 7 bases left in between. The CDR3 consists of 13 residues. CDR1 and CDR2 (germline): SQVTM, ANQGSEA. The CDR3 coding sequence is TGCAGCGTTAGGGTCCCTGGGGCCAACGTCCTGACTTTC. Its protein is CSVRVPGANVLTF.